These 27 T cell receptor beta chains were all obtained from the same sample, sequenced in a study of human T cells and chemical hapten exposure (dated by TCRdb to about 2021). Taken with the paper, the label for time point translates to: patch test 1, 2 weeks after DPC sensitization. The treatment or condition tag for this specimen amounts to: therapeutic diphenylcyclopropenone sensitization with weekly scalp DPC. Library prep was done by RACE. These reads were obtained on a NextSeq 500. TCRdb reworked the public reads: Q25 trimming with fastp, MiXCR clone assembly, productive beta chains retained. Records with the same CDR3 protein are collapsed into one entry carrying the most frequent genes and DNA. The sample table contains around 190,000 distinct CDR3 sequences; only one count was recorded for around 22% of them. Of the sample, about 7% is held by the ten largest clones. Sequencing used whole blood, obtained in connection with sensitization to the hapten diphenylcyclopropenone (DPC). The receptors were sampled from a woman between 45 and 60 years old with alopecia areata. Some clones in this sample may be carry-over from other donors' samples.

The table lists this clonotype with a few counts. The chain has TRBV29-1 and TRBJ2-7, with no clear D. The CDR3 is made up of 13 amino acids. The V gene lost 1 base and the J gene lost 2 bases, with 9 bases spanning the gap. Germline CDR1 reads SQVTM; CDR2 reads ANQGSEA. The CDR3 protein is CSVEADYTYEQYF. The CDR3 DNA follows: TGCAGCGTTGAAGCTGATTATACCTACGAGCAGTACTTC.

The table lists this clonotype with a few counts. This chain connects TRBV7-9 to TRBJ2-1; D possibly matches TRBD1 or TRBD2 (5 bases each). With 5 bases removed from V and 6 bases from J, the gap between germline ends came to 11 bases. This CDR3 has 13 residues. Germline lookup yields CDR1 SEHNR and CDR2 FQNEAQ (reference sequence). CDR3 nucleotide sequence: TGTGCCAGCAGCCGGGACGGTCCCAATGAGCAGTTCTTC. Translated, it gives CASSRDGPNEQFF.

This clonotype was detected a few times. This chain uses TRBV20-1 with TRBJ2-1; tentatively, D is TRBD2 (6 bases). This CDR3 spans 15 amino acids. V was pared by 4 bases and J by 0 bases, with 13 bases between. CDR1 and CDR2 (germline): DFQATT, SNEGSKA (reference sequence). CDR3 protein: CSATGRGHSYNEQFF. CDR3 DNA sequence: TGCAGTGCTACCGGGAGAGGGCACTCCTACAATGAGCAGTTCTTC.

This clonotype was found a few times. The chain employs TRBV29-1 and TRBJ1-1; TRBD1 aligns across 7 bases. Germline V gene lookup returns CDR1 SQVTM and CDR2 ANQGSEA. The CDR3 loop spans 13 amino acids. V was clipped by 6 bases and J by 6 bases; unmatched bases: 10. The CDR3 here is CSVPQGSNPEAFF. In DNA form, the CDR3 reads TGCAGCGTACCACAGGGGTCTAACCCTGAAGCTTTCTTT.

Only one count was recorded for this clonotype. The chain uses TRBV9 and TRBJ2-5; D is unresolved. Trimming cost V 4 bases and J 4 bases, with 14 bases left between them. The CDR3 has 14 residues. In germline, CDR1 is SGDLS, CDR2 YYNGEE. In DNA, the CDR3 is TGTGCCAGCAGCCCCAGGTGGTCCCGAGAGACCCAGTACTTC. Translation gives CASSPRWSRETQYF.

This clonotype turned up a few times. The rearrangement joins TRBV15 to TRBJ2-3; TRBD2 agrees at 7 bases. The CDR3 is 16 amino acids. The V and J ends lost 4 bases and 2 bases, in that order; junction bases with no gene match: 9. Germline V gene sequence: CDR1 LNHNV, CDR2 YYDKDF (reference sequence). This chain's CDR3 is CATSTGLAVPTDTQYF. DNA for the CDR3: TGTGCCACCAGCACGGGGCTAGCGGTCCCCACAGATACGCAGTATTTT.

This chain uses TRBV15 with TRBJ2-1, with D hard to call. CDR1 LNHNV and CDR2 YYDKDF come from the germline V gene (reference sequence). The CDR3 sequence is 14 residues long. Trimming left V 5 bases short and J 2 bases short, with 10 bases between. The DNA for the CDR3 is TGTGCCACCAGCCAAAGGCCACCCTACAATGAGCAGTTCTTC. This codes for CATSQRPPYNEQFF.

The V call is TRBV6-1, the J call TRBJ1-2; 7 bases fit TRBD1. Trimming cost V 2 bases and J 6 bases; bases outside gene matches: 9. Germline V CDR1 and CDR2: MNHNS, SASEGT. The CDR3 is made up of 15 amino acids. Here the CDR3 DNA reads TGTGCCAGCAGTGAATCCAGGACAGGCTATGATGGCTACACCTTC. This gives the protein CASSESRTGYDGYTF.

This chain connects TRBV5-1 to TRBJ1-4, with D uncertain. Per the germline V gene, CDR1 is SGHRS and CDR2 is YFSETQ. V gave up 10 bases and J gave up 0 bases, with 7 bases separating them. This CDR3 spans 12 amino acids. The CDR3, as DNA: TGCGCCCAGTTTGCAACTAATGAAAAACTGTTTTTT. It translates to CAQFATNEKLFF.

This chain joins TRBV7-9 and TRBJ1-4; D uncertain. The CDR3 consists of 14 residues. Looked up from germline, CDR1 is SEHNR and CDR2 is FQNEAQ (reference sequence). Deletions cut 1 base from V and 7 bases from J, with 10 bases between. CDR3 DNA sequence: TGTGCCAGCAGCTTAGAGACGAGGATTGAAAAACTGTTTTTT. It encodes CASSLETRIEKLFF.

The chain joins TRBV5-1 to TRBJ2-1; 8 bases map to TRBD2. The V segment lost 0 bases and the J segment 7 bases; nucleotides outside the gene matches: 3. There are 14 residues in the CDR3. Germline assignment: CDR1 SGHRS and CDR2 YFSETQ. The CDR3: CASSLGLARNEQFF. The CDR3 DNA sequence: TGCGCCAGCAGCTTGGGACTAGCGAGAAATGAGCAGTTCTTC.

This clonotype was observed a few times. The CDR3, as DNA: TGTGCCACCAGCAGAGAAGGGACTACCTACACAGATACGCAGTATTTT. Amino acid sequence: CATSREGTTYTDTQYF. The chain joins TRBV15 to TRBJ2-3; TRBD2 agrees at 7 bases. The germline CDR1 and CDR2 sequences are LNHNV and YYDKDF (reference sequence). CDR3 size: 16 residues. V was clipped by 0 bases and J by 2 bases; unmatched bases: 5. Variable domain in full (rest from reference TRBV15 and TRBJ2-3): DAMVIQNPRYQVTQFGKPVTLSCSQTLNHNVMYWYQQKSSQAPKLLFHYYDKDFNNEADTPDNFQSRRPNTSFCFLDIRSPGLGDTAMYLCATSREGTTYTDTQYFGPGTRLTVL.

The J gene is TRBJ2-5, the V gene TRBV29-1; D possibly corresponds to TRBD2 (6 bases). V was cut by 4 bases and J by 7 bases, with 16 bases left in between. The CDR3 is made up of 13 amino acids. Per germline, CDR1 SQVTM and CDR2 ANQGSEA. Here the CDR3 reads CSVAEGRMGTQYF. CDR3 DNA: TGCAGCGTTGCGGAGGGCCGGATGGGGACCCAGTACTTC.

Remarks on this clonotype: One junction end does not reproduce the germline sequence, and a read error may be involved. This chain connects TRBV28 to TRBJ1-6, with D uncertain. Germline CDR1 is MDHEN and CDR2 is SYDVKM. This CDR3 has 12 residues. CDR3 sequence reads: CASLQPNSPLNF. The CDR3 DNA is TGTGCCAGCTTACAGCCCAATTCACCCCTCAACTTT.

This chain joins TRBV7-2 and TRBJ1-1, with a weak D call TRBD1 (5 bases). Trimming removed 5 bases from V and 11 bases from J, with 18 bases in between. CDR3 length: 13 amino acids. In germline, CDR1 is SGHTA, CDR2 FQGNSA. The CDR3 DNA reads TGTGCCAGCAGCCCCGACACCGGGACTGGGGCTTTCTTT. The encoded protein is CASSPDTGTGAFF.

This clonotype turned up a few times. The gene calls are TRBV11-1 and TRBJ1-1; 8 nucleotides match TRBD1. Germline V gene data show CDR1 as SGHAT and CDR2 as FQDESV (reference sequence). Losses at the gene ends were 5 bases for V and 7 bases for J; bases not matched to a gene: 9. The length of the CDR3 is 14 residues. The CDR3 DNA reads TGTGCCAGCAGCAAGGACAGGGTTAAGGTTGAAGCTTTCTTT. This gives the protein CASSKDRVKVEAFF. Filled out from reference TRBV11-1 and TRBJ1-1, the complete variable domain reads EAEVAQSPRYKITEKSQAVAFWCDPISGHATLYWYRQILGQGPELLVQFQDESVVDDSQLPKDRFSAERLKGVDSTLKIQPAELGDSAMYLCASSKDRVKVEAFFGQGTRLTVV.

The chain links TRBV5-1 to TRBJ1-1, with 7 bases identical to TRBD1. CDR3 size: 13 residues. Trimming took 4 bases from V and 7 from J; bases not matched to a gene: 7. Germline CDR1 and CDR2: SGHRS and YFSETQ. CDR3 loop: CASSIIAGGEAFF. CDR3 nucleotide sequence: TGCGCCAGCAGCATCATCGCAGGGGGTGAAGCTTTCTTT.

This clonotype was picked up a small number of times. This CDR3 is CASSLVDSNTEAFF. The CDR3 nucleotides are TGCGCCAGCAGCTTGGTGGACAGCAACACTGAAGCTTTCTTT. This sequence joins TRBV5-1 and TRBJ1-1; perhaps TRBD1 as D (6 bases). The germline V gene encodes CDR1 SGHRS and CDR2 YFSETQ. This CDR3 contains 14 residues. Trimming shortened V by 0 bases and J by 2 bases, and 8 bases separated the two germline ends. The full variable domain, in which reference TRBV5-1 and TRBJ1-1 provide the parts outside the CDR3, is KAGVTQTPRYLIKTRGQQVTLSCSPISGHRSVSWYQQTPGQGLQFLFEYFSETQRNKGNFPGRFSGRQFSNSRSEMNVSTLELGDSALYLCASSLVDSNTEAFFGQGTRLTVV.

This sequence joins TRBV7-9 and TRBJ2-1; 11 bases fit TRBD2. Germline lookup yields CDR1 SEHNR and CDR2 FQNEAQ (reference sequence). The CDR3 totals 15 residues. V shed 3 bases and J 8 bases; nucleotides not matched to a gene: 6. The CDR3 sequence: CASSLELAGVDEQFF. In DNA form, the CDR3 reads TGTGCCAGCAGCTTGGAACTAGCGGGAGTTGATGAGCAGTTCTTC.

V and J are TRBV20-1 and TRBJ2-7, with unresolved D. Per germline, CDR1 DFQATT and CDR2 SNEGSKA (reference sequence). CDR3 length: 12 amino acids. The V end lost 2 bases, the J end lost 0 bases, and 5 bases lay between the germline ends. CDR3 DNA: TGCAGTGCTAGACAGGACTCCTACGAGCAGTACTTC. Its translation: CSARQDSYEQYF.

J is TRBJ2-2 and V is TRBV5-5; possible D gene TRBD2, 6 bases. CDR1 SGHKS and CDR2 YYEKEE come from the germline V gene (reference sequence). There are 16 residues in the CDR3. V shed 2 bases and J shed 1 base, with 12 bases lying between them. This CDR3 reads CASSFPTSRNTGELFF. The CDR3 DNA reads TGTGCCAGCAGCTTCCCGACTAGTCGGAACACCGGGGAGCTGTTTTTT. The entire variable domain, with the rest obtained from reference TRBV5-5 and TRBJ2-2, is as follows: DAGVTQSPTHLIKTRGQQVTLRCSPISGHKSVSWYQQVLGQGPQFIFQYYEKEERGRGNFPDRFSARQFPNYSSELNVNALLLGDSALYLCASSFPTSRNTGELFFGEGSRLTVL.

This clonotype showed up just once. The CDR3 loop reads CASNSPETGRTDTQYF. CDR3 DNA sequence: TGTGCCAGCAATTCTCCCGAGACAGGACGCACAGATACGCAGTATTTT. This rearrangement joins TRBV2 to TRBJ2-3; the D gene is possibly TRBD1 (6 bases). V shed 7 bases and J shed 1 base, with 18 bases lying between them. Germline V gene lookup returns CDR1 SNHLY and CDR2 FYNNEI. The CDR3 totals 16 residues.

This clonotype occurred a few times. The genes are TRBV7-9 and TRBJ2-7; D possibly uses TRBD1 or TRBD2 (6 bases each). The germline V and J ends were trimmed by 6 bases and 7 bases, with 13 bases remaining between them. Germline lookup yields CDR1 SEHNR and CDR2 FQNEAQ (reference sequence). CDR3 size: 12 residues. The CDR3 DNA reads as TGTGCCAGCAGAATCGGAGGGGGAGAGCAGTACTTC. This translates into CASRIGGGEQYF.

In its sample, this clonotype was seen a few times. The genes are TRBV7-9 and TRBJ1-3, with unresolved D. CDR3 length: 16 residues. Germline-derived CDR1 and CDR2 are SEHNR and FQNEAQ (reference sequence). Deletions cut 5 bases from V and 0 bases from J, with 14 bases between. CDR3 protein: CASSLLVQSSGNTIYF. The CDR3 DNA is TGTGCCAGCAGCCTCCTCGTCCAAAGCTCTGGAAACACCATATATTTT.

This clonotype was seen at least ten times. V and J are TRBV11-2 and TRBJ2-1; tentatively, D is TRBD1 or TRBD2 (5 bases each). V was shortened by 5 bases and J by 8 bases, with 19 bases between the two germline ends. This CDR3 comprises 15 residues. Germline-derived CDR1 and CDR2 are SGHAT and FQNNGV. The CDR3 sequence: CASSPGTITMDEQFF. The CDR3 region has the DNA TGTGCCAGCAGCCCAGGGACCATCACGATGGATGAGCAGTTCTTC.

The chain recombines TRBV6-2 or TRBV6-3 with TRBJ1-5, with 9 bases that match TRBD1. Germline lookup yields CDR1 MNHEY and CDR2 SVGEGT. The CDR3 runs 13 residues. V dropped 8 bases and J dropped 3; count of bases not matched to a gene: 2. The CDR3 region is CASGQGHNQPQHF. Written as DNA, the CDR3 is TGTGCCAGCGGACAGGGGCACAATCAGCCCCAGCATTTT.

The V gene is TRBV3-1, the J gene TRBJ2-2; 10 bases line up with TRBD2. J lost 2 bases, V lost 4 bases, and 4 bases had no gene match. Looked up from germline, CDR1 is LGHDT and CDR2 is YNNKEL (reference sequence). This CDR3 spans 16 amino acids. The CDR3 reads CASSPGTSANTGELFF. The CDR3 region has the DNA TGTGCCAGCAGCCCCGGGACTAGCGCAAACACCGGGGAGCTGTTTTTT.